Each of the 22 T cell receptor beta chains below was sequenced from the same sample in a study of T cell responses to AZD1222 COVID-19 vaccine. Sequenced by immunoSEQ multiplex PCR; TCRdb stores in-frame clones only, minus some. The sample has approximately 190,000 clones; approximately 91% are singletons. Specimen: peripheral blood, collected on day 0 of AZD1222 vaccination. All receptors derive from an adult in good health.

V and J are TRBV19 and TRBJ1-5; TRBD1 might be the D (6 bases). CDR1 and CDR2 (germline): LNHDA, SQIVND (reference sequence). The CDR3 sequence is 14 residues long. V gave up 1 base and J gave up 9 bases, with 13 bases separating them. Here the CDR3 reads CASSIGDTSRPQHF. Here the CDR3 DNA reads TGTGCCAGTAGTATAGGGGACACCTCTCGGCCCCAGCATTTT. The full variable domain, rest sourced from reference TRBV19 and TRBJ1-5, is DGGITQSPKYLFRKEGQNVTLSCEQNLNHDAMYWYRQDPGQGLRLIYYSQIVNDFQKGDIAEGYSVSREKKESFPLTVTSAQKNPTAFYLCASSIGDTSRPQHFGDGTRLSIL.

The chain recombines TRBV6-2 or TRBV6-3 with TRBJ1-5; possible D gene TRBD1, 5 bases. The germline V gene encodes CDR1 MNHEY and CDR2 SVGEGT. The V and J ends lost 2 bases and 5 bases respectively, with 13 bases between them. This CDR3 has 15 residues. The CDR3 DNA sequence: TGTGCCAGCAGTTACGGGCAGGGAGGGCATCAGCCCCAGCATTTT. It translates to CASSYGQGGHQPQHF.

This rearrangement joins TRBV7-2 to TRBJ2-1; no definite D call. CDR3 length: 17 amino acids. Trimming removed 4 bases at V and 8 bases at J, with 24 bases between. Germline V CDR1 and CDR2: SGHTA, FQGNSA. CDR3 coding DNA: TGTGCCAGCAGCTCTTTAGGCCGGTTGTTCCCCGCGGATGAGCAGTTCTTC. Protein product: CASSSLGRLFPADEQFF.

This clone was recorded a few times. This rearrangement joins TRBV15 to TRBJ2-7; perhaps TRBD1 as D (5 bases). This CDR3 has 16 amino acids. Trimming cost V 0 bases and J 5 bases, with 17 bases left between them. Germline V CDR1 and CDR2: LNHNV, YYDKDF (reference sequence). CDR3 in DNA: TGTGCCACCAGCAGAGAGCCAACAGGTCGGGCCGACGAGCAGTACTTC. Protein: CATSREPTGRADEQYF.

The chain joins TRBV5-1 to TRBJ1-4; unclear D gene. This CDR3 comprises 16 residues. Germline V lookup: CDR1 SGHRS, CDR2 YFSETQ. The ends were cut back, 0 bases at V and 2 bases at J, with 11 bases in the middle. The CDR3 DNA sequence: TGCGCCAGCAGCTTGGCCCCTCTTGATACTAATGAAAAACTGTTTTTT. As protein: CASSLAPLDTNEKLFF.

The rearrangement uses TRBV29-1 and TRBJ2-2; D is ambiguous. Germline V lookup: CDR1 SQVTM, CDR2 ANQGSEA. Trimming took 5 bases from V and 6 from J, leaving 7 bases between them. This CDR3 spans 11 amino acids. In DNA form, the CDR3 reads TGCAGCGTTATGGGGTCCGGGGAGCTGTTTTTT. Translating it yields CSVMGSGELFF.

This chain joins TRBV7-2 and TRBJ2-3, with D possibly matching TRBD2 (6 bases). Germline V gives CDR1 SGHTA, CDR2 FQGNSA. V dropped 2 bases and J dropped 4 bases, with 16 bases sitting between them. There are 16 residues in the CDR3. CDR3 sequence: CASSLRGGGIADTQYF. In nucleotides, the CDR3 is TGTGCCAGCAGCTTAAGGGGAGGAGGGATTGCAGATACGCAGTATTTT.

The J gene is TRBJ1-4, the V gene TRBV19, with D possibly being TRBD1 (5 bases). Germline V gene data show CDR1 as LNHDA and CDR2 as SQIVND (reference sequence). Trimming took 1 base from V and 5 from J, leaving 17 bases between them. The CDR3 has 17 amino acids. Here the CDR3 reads CASSIGPEGRGNEKLFF. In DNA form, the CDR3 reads TGTGCCAGTAGTATAGGGCCTGAAGGGAGGGGAAATGAAAAACTGTTTTTT.

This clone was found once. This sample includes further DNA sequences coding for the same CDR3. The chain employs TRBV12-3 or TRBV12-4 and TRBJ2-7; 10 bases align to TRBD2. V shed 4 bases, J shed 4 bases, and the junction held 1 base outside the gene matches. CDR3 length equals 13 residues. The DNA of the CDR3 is TGTGCCAGCAGTTCTAGCGGGAGTTACGAGCAGTACTTC. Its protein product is CASSSSGSYEQYF.

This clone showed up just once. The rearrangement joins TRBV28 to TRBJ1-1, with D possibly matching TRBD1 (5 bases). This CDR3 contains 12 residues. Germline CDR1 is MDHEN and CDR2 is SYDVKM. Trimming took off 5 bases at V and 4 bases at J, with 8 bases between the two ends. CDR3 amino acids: CASSQGPTEAFF. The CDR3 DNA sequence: TGTGCCAGCAGTCAGGGTCCCACTGAAGCTTTCTTT.

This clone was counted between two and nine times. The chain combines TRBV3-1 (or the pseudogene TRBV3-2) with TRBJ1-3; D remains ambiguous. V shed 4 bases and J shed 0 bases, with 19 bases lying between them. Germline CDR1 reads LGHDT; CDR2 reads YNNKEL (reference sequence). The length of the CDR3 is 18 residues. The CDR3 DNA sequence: TGTGCCAGCAGCCCGCGTTCGTGGAGGAAGGACTCTGGAAACACCATATATTTT. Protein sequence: CASSPRSWRKDSGNTIYF.

This CDR3 is CATGTSGGTGELFF. The CDR3 nucleotides are TGTGCCACCGGGACTAGCGGGGGAACCGGGGAGCTGTTTTTT. The V and J genes are TRBV24-1 and TRBJ2-2; 14 nucleotides line up with TRBD2. This CDR3 is 14 amino acids long. V trimming: 9 bases; J trimming: 5 bases; junction bases outside the gene matches: 1. Germline V gives CDR1 KGHDR, CDR2 SFDVKD.

The CDR3 here is CASSFQGADGSPLHF. Written as DNA, the CDR3 is TGTGCCAGCAGCTTTCAGGGTGCTGATGGTTCACCCCTCCACTTT. The rearrangement uses TRBV7-2 and TRBJ1-6, with D possibly matching TRBD1 (5 bases). Germline V lookup: CDR1 SGHTA, CDR2 FQGNSA. The CDR3 is made up of 15 amino acids. Trimming shortened V by 3 bases and J by 9 bases, and 15 bases separated the two germline ends.

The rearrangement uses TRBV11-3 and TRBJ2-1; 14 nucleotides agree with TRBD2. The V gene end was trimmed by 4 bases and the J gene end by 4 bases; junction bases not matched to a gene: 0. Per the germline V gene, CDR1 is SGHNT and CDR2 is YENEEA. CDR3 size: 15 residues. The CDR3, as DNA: TGTGCCAGCAGCTGGACTAGCGGGGGGTACAATGAGCAGTTCTTC. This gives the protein CASSWTSGGYNEQFF.

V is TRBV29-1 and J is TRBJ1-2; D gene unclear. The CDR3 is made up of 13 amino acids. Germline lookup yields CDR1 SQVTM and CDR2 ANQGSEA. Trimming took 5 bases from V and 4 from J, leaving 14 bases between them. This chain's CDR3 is CSVIQERGYGYTF. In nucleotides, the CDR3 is TGCAGCGTTATCCAGGAACGAGGCTATGGCTACACCTTC.

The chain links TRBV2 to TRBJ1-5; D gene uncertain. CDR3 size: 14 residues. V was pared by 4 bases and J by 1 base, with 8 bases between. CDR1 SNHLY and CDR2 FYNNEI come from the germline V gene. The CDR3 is CASSGVSSNQPQHF. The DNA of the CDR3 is TGTGCCAGCAGTGGGGTTTCCAGCAATCAGCCCCAGCATTTT. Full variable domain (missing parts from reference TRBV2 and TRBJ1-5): EPEVTQTPSHQVTQMGQEVILRCVPISNHLYFYWYRQILGQKVEFLVSFYNNEISEKSEIFDDQFSVERPDGSNFTLKIRSTKLEDSAMYFCASSGVSSNQPQHFGDGTRLSIL.

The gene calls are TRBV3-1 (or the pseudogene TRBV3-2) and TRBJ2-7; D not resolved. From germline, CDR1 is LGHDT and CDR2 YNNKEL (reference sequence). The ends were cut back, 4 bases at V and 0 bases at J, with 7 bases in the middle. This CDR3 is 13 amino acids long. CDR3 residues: CASSRALSYEQYF. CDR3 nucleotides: TGTGCCAGCAGCCGGGCCCTCTCCTACGAGCAGTACTTC.

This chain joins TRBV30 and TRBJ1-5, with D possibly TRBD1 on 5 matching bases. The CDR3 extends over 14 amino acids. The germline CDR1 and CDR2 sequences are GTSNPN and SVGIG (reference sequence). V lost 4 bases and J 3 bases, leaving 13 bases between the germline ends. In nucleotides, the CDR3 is TGTGCCTGGACTTCAGGGATCTCCAATCAGCCCCAGCATTTT. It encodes CAWTSGISNQPQHF.

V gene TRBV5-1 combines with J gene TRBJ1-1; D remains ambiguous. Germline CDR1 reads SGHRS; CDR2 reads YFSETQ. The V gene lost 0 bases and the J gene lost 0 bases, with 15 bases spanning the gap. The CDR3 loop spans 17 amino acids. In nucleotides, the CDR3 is TGCGCCAGCAGCTTGGCCAGACAAGGAGGGATGAACACTGAAGCTTTCTTT. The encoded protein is CASSLARQGGMNTEAFF.

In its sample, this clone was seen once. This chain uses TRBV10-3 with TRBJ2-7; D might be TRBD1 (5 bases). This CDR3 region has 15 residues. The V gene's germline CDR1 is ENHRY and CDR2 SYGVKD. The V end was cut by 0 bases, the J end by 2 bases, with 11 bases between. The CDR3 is CAISESFDSTYEQYF. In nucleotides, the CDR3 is TGTGCCATCAGTGAGTCGTTCGACAGCACCTACGAGCAGTACTTC.

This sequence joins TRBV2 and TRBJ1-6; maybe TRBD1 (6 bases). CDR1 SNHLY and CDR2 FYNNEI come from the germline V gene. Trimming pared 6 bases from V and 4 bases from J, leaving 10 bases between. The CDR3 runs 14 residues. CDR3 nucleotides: TGTGCCAGCAGCCGGACAGAGTATAATTCACCCCTCCACTTT. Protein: CASSRTEYNSPLHF. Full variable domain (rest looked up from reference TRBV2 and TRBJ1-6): EPEVTQTPSHQVTQMGQEVILRCVPISNHLYFYWYRQILGQKVEFLVSFYNNEISEKSEIFDDQFSVERPDGSNFTLKIRSTKLEDSAMYFCASSRTEYNSPLHFGNGTRLTVT.

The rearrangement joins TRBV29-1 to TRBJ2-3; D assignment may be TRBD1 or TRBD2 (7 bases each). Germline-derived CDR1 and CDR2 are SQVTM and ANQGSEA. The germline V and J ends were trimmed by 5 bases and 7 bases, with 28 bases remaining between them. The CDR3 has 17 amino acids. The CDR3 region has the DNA TGCAGCGTTTTAGGTGGGGACAGCGCGGGAGCTGTAAATACGCAGTATTTT. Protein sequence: CSVLGGDSAGAVNTQYF.